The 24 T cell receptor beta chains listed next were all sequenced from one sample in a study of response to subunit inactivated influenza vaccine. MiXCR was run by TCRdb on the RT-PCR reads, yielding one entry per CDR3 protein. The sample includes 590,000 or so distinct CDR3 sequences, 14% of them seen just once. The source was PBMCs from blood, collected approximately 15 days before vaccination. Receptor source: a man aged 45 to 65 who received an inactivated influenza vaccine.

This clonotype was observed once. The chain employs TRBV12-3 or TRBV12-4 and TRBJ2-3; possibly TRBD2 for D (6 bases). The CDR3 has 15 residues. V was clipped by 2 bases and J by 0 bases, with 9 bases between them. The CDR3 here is CASSLFGSSTDTQYF. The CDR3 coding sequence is TGTGCCAGCAGTTTATTCGGGAGTAGCACAGATACGCAGTATTTT.

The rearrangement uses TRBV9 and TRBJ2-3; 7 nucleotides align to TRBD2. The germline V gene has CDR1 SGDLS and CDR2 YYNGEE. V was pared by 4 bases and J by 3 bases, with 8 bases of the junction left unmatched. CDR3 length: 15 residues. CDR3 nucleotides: TGTGCCAGCAGCCCATTTTGGGGGGGGACAGATACGCAGTATTTT. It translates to CASSPFWGGTDTQYF. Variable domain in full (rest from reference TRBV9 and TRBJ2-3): DSGVTQTPKHLITATGQRVTLRCSPRSGDLSVYWYQQSLDQGLQFLIQYYNGEERAKGNILERFSAQQFPDLHSELNLSSLELGDSALYFCASSPFWGGTDTQYFGPGTRLTVL.

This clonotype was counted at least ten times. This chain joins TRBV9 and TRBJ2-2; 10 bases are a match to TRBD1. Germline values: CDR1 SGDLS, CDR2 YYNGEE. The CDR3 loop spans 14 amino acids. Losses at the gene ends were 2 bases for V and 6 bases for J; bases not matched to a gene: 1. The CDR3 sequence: CASSVTGGPGELFF. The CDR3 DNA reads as TGTGCCAGCAGCGTGACAGGGGGCCCCGGGGAGCTGTTTTTT. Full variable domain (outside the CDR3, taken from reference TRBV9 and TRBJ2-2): DSGVTQTPKHLITATGQRVTLRCSPRSGDLSVYWYQQSLDQGLQFLIQYYNGEERAKGNILERFSAQQFPDLHSELNLSSLELGDSALYFCASSVTGGPGELFFGEGSRLTVL.

CDR3 DNA sequence: TGTGCCAGCAGCGTAGGACTAAGCGGGGGGGCCTACGAGCAGTACTTC. It encodes CASSVGLSGGAYEQYF. The genes are TRBV9 and TRBJ2-7, with TRBD2 matching over 10 bases. The CDR3 has 16 amino acids. Trimming took 0 bases from V and 2 from J; bases not matched to a gene: 5. Germline values: CDR1 SGDLS, CDR2 YYNGEE.

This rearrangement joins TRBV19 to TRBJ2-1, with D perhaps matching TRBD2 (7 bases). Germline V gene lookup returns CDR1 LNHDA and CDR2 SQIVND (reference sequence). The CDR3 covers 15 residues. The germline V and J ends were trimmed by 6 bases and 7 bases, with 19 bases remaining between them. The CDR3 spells CASRLAGALGNEQFF. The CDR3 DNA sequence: TGTGCCAGTAGACTGGCGGGGGCCCTCGGTAATGAGCAGTTCTTC.

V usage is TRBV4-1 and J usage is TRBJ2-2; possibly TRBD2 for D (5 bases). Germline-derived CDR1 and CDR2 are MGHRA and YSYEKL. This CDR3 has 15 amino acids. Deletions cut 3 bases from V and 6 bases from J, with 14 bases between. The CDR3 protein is CASSQSRGWAGELFF. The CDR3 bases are TGCGCCAGCAGCCAGTCTAGAGGGTGGGCCGGGGAGCTGTTTTTT.

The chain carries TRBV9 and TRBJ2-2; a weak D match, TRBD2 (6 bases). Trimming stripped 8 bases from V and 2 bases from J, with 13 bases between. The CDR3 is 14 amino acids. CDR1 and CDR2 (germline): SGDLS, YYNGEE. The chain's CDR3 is CASGGGQNTGELFF. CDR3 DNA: TGTGCCAGTGGGGGAGGCCAAAACACCGGGGAGCTGTTTTTT.

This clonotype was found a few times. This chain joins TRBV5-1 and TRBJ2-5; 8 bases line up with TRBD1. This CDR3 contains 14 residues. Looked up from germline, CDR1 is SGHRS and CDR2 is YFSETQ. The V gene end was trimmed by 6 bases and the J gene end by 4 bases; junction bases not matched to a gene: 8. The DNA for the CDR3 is TGCGCCAGCACGCAGGGGGCGCGTGGAGAGACCCAGTACTTC. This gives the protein CASTQGARGETQYF.

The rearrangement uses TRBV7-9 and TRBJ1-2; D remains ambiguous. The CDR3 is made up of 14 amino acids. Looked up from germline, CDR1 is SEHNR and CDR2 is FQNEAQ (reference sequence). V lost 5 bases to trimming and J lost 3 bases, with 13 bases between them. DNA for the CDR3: TGTGCCAGCAGCCTATCCGGACGATACTATGGCTACACCTTC. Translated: CASSLSGRYYGYTF. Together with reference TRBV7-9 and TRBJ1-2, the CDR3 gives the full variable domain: DTGVSQNPRHKITKRGQNVTFRCDPISEHNRLYWYRQTLGQGPEFLTYFQNEAQLEKSRLLSDRFSAERPKGSFSTLEIQRTEQGDSAMYLCASSLSGRYYGYTFGSGTRLTVV.

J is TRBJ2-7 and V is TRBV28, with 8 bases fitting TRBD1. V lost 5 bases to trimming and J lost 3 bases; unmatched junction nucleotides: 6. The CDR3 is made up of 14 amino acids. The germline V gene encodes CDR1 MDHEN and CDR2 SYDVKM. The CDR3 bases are TGTGCCAGCAGTCGAAGGACAGGGCTCTACGAGCAGTACTTC. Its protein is CASSRRTGLYEQYF.

Here the CDR3 reads CASSPRMGQIFTDTQYF. The CDR3 nucleotides are TGTGCCAGCTCACCACGCATGGGACAGATTTTCACAGATACGCAGTATTTT. The chain is built from TRBV18 and TRBJ2-3; the match to TRBD1 covers 7 bases. V trimming: 1 base; J trimming: 2 bases; junction bases outside the gene matches: 9. Germline assignment: CDR1 KGHSH and CDR2 LQKENI. The CDR3 is 17 amino acids. The variable domain in full, with the rest retrieved from reference TRBV18 and TRBJ2-3, is NAGVMQNPRHLVRRRGQEARLRCSPMKGHSHVYWYRQLPEEGLKFMVYLQKENIIDESGMPKERFSAEFPKEGPSILRIQQVVRGDSAAYFCASSPRMGQIFTDTQYFGPGTRLTVL.

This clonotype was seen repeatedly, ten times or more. Here the CDR3 reads CASSPSVLYEQYF. CDR3 coding DNA: TGTGCCAGCAGCCCTTCCGTCCTCTACGAGCAGTACTTC. The V call is TRBV6-2 or TRBV6-3, the J call TRBJ2-7; D uncertain. The ends were cut back, 6 bases at V and 3 bases at J, with 12 bases in the middle. Germline assignment: CDR1 MNHEY and CDR2 SVGEGT. The CDR3 extends over 13 amino acids.

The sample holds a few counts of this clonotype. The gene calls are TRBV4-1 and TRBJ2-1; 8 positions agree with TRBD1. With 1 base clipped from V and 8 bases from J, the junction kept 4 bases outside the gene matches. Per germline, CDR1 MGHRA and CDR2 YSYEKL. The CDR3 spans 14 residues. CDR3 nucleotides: TGCGCCAGCAGCCAAGGGCAGGGGGCTGATGAGCAGTTCTTC. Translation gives CASSQGQGADEQFF.

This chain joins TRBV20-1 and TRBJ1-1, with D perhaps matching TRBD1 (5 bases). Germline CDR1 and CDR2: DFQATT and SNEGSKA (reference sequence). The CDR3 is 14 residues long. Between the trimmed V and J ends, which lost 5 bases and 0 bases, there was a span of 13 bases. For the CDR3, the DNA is TGCAGTGCTGGGGGGGGATCCATGAACACTGAAGCTTTCTTT. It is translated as CSAGGGSMNTEAFF.

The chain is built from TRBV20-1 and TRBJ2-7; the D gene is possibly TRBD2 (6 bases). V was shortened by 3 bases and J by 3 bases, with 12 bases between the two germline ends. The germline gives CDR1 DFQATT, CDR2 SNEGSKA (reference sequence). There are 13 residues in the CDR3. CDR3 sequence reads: CSASVAEHYEQYF. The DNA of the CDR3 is TGCAGTGCTAGCGTAGCGGAGCACTACGAGCAGTACTTC.

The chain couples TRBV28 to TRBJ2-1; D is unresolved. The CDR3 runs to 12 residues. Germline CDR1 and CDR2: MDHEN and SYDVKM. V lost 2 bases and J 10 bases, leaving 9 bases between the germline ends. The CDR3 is CASSLTIGEQFF. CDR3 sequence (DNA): TGTGCCAGCAGTTTAACGATAGGGGAGCAGTTCTTC.

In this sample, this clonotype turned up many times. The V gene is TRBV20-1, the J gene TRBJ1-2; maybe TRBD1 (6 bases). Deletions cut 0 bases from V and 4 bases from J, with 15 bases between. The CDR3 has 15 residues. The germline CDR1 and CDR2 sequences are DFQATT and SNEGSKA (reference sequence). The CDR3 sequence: CSARESGGYAYGYTF. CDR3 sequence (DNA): TGCAGTGCTAGAGAATCCGGGGGCTACGCCTATGGCTACACCTTC.

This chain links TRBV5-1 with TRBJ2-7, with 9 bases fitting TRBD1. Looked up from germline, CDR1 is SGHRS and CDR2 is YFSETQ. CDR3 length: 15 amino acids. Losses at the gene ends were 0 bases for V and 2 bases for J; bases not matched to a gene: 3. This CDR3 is CASSLGGQGAYEQYF. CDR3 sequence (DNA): TGCGCCAGCAGCTTGGGGGGACAGGGAGCCTACGAGCAGTACTTC.

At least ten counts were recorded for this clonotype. CDR3 coding DNA: TGTGCCAGCAGTAAAAGCGGGCACTCCTACAATGAGCAGTTCTTC. It specifies CASSKSGHSYNEQFF. The rearrangement joins TRBV6-2 or TRBV6-3 to TRBJ2-1; D possibly corresponds to TRBD2 (6 bases). V shed 5 bases and J shed 0 bases, with 11 bases lying between them. CDR1 and CDR2 (germline): MNHEY, SVGEGT. This CDR3 comprises 15 residues.

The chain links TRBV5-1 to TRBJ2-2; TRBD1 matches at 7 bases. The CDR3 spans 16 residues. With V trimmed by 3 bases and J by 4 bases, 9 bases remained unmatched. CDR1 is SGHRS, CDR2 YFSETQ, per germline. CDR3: CASSSITGVGTGELFF. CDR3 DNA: TGCGCCAGCAGCTCAATAACAGGGGTCGGCACCGGGGAGCTGTTTTTT.

This CDR3 reads CASRGLRGAGELFF. CDR3 DNA: TGTGCCAGCAGGGGGCTGCGTGGTGCCGGGGAGCTGTTTTTT. J is TRBJ2-2 and V is TRBV2; D perhaps matches TRBD1 (5 bases). Germline lookup yields CDR1 SNHLY and CDR2 FYNNEI. The CDR3 sequence is 14 residues long. With 6 bases removed from V and 6 bases from J, the gap between germline ends came to 14 bases.

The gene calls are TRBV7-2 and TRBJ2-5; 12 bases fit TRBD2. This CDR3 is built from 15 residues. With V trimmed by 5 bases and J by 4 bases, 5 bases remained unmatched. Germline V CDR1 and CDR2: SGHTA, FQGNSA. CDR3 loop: CASSPRTSGVETQYF. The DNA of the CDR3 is TGTGCCAGCAGCCCTCGGACTAGCGGGGTAGAGACCCAGTACTTC. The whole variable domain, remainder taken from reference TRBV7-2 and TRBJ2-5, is GAGVSQSPSNKVTEKGKDVELRCDPISGHTALYWYRQSLGQGLEFLIYFQGNSAPDKSGLPSDRFSAERTGGSVSTLTIQRTQQEDSAVYLCASSPRTSGVETQYFGPGTRLLVL.

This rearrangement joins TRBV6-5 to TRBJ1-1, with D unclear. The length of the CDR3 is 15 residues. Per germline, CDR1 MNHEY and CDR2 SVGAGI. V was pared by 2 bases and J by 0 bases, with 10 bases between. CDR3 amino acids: CASSYGYSLNTEAFF. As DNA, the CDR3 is TGTGCCAGCAGTTACGGATACAGCTTGAACACTGAAGCTTTCTTT.

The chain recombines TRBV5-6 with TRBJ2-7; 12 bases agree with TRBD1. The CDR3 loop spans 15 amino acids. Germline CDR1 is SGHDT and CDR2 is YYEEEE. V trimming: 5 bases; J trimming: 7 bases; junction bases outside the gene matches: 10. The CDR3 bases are TGTGCCAGCAGGCCCGGGACAGGGGGCGCGGGGGAGCAGTACTTC. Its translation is CASRPGTGGAGEQYF.